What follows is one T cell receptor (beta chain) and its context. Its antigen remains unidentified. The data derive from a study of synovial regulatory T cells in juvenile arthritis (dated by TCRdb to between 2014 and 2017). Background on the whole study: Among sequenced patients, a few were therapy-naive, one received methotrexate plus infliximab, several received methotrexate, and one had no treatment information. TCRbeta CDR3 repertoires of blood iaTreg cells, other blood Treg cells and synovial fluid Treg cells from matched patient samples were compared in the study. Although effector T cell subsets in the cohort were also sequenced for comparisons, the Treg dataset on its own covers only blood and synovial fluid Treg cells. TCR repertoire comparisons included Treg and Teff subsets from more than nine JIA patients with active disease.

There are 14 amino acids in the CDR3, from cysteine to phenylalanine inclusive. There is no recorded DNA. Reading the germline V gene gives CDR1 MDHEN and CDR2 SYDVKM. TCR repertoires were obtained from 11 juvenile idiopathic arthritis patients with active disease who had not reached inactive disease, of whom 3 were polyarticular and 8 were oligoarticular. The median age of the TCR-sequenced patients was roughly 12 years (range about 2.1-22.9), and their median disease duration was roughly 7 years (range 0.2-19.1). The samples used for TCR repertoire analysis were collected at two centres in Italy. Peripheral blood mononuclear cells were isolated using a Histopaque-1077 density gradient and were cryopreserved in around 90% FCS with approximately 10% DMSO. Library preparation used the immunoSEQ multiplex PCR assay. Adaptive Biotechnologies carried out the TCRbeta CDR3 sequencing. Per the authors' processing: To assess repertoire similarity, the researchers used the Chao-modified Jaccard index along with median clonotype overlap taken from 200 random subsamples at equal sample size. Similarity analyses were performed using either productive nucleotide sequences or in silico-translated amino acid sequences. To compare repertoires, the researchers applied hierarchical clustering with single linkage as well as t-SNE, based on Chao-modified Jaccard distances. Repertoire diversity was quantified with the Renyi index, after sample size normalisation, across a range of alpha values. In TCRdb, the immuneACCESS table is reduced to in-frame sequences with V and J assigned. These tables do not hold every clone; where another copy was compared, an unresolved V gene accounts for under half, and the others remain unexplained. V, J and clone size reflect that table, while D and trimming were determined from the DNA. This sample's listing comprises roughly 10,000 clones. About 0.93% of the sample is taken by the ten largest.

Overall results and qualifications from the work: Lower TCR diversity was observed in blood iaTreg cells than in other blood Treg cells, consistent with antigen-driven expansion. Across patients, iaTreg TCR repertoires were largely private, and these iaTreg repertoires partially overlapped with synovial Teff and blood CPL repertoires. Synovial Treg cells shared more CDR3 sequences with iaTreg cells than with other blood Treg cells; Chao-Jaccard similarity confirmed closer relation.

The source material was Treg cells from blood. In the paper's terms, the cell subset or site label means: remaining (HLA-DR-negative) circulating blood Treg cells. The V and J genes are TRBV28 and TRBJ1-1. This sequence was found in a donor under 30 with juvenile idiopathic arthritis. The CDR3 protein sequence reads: CASNRDGRNTEAFF.